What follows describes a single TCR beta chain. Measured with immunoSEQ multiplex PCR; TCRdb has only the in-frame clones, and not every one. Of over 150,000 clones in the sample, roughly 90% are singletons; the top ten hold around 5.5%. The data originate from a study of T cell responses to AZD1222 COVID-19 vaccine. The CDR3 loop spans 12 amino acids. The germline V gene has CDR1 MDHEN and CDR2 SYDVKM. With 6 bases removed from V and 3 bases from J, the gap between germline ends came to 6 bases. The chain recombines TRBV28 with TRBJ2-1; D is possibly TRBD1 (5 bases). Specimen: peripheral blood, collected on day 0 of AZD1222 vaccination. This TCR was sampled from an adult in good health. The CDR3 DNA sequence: TGTGCCAGCAGAGACAGCTACAATGAGCAGTTCTTC. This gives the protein CASRDSYNEQFF.